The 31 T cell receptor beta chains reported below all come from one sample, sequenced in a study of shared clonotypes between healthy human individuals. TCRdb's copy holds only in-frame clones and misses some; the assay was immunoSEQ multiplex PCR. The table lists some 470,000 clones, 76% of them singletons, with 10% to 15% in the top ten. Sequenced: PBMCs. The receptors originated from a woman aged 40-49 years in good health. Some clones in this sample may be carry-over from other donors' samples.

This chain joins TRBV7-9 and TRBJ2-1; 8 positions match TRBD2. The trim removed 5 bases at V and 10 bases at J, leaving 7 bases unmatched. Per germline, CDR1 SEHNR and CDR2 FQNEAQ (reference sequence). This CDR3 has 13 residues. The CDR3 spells CASSPGGLAEQFF. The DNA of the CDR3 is TGTGCCAGCAGCCCGGGGGGGCTAGCCGAGCAGTTCTTC.

This CDR3 reads CASSLGTVSGNTIYF. The DNA of the CDR3 is TGCGCCAGCAGCTTGGGGACAGTCTCTGGAAACACCATATATTTT. The chain has TRBV5-1 and TRBJ1-3; maybe TRBD1 (6 bases). The CDR3 extends over 15 amino acids. With 0 bases removed from V and 0 bases from J, the gap between germline ends came to 7 bases. Germline V gene sequence: CDR1 SGHRS, CDR2 YFSETQ. Variable domain in full (rest from reference TRBV5-1 and TRBJ1-3): KAGVTQTPRYLIKTRGQQVTLSCSPISGHRSVSWYQQTPGQGLQFLFEYFSETQRNKGNFPGRFSGRQFSNSRSEMNVSTLELGDSALYLCASSLGTVSGNTIYFGEGSWLTVV.

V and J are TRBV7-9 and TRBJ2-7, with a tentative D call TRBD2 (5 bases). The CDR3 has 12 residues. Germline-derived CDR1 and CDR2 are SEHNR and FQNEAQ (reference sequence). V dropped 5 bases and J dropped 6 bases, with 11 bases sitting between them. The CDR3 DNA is TGTGCCAGCAGCCGGACCGGAGGCGAGCAGTACTTC. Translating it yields CASSRTGGEQYF. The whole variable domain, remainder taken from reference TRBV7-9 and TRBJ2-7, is DTGVSQNPRHKITKRGQNVTFRCDPISEHNRLYWYRQTLGQGPEFLTYFQNEAQLEKSRLLSDRFSAERPKGSFSTLEIQRTEQGDSAMYLCASSRTGGEQYFGPGTRLTVT.

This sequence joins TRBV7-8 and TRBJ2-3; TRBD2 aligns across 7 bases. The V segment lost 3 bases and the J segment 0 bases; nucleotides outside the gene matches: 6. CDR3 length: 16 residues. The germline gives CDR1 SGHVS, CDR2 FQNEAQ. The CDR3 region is CASSLASGFSTDTQYF. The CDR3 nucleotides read TGTGCCAGCAGCTTGGCTAGCGGCTTTAGCACAGATACGCAGTATTTT.

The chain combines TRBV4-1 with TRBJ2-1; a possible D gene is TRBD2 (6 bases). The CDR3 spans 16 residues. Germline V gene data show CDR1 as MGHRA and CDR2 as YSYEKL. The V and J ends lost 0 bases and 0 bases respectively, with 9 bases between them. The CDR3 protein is CASSQEIAASYNEQFF. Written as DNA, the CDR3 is TGCGCCAGCAGCCAAGAAATAGCGGCCTCCTACAATGAGCAGTTCTTC.

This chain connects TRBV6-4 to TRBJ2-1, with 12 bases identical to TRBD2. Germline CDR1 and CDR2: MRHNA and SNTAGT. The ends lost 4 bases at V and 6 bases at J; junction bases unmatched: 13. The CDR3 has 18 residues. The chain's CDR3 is CASSVTPSGRAGANEQFF. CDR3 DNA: TGTGCCAGCAGTGTAACTCCTAGCGGGAGGGCCGGGGCCAATGAGCAGTTCTTC.

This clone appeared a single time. The CDR3 region is CASSIRGGEDTQYF. The CDR3 coding sequence is TGTGCCAGTAGTATTCGAGGGGGCGAAGATACGCAGTATTTT. The chain is built from TRBV19 and TRBJ2-3; TRBD1 matches 7 bases. Per germline, CDR1 LNHDA and CDR2 SQIVND (reference sequence). CDR3 size: 14 residues. Losses at the gene ends were 3 bases for V and 5 bases for J; bases not matched to a gene: 5.

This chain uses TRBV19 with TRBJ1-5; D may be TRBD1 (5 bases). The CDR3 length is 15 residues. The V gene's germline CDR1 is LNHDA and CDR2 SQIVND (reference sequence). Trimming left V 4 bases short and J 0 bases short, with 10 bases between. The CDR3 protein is CASSTGPYSNQPQHF. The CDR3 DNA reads TGTGCCAGTAGTACAGGGCCATATAGCAATCAGCCCCAGCATTTT.

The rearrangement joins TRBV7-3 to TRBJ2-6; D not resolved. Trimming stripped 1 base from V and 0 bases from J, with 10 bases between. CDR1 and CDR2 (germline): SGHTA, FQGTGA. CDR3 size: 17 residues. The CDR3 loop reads CASSLSPAISGANVLTF. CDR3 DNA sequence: TGTGCCAGCAGCTTAAGCCCCGCCATCTCTGGGGCCAACGTCCTGACTTTC. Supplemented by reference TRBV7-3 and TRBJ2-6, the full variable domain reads GAGVSQTPSNKVTEKGKYVELRCDPISGHTALYWYRQSLGQGPEFLIYFQGTGAADDSGLPNDRFFAVRPEGSVSTLKIQRTERGDSAVYLCASSLSPAISGANVLTFGAGSRLTVL.

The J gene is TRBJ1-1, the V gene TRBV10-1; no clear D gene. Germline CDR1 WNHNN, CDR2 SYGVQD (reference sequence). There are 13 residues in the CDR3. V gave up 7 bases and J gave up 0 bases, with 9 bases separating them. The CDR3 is CASKGRMNTEAFF. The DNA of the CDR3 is TGCGCCAGCAAAGGCCGCATGAACACTGAAGCTTTCTTT.

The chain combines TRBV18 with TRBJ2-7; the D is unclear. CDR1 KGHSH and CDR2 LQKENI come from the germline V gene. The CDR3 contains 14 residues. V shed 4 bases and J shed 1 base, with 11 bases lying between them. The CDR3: CASSQDMVSYEQYF. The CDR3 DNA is TGTGCCAGCTCACAGGATATGGTGTCCTACGAGCAGTACTTC.

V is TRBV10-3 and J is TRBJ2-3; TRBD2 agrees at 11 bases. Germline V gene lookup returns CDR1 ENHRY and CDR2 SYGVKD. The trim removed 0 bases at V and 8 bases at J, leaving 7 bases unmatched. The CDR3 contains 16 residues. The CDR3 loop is CAISESTSGKEGTQYF. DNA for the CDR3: TGTGCCATCAGTGAGTCGACTAGCGGGAAGGAGGGTACGCAGTATTTT.

Here the CDR3 reads CAWRVQGGETQYF. CDR3 DNA: TGTGCCTGGAGAGTACAGGGGGGAGAGACCCAGTACTTC. The chain links TRBV30 to TRBJ2-5; 8 bases are shared with TRBD1. Germline V lookup: CDR1 GTSNPN, CDR2 SVGIG (reference sequence). CDR3 length: 13 amino acids. Germline trimming cut 3 bases from V and 4 bases from J; bases unmatched to any gene: 4. Full variable domain (missing parts from reference TRBV30 and TRBJ2-5): SQTIHQWPATLVQPVGSPLSLECTVEGTSNPNLYWYRQAAGRGLQLLFYSVGIGQISSEVPQNLSASRPQDRQFILSSKKLLLSDSGFYLCAWRVQGGETQYFGPGTRLLVL.

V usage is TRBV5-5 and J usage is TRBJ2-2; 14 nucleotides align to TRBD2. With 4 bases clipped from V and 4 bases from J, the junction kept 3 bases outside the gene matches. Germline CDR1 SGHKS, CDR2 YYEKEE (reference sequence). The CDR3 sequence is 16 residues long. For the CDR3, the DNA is TGTGCCAGCAGCAGAGGGACTAGCGGGAGCACCGGGGAGCTGTTTTTT. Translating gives CASSRGTSGSTGELFF.

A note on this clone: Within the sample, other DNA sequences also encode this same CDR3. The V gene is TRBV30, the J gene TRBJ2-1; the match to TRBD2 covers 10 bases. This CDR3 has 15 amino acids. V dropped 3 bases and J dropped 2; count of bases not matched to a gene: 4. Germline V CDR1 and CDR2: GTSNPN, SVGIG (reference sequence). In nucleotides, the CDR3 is TGTGCCTGGAGCCGACTAGCGGGTGCCTACAATGAGCAGTTCTTC. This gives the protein CAWSRLAGAYNEQFF.

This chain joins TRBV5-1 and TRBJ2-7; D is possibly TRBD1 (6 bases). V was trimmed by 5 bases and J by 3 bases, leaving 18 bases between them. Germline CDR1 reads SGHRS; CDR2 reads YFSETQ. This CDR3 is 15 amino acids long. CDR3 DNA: TGCGCCAGCAGACAGGGTTTGGCCCAACACTACGAGCAGTACTTC. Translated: CASRQGLAQHYEQYF.

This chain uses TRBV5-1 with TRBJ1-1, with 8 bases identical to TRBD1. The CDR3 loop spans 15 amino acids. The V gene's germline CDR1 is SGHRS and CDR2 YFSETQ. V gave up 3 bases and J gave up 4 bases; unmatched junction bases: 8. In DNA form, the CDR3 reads TGCGCCAGCAGCTGGCAACAGGGGGGTGGCACTGAAGCTTTCTTT. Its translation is CASSWQQGGGTEAFF.

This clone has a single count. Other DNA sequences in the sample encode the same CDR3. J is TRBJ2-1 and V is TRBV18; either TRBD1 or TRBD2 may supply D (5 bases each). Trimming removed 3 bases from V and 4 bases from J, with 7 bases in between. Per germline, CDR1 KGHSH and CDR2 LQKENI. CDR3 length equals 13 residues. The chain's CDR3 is CASSPGRYNEQFF. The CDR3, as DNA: TGTGCCAGCTCACCGGGACGGTACAATGAGCAGTTCTTC.

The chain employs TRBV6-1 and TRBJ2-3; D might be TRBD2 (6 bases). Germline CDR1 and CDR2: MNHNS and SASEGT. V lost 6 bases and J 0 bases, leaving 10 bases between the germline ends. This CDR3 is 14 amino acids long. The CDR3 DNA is TGTGCCAGCAGCAGAGGGACTAGCACAGATACGCAGTATTTT. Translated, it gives CASSRGTSTDTQYF.

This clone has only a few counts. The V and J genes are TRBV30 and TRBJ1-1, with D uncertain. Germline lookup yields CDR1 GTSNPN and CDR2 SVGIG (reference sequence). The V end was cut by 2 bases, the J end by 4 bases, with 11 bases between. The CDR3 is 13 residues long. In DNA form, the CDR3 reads TGTGCCTGGAGTCCTACTGGAATCACTGAAGCTTTCTTT. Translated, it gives CAWSPTGITEAFF. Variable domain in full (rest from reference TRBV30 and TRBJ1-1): SQTIHQWPATLVQPVGSPLSLECTVEGTSNPNLYWYRQAAGRGLQLLFYSVGIGQISSEVPQNLSASRPQDRQFILSSKKLLLSDSGFYLCAWSPTGITEAFFGQGTRLTVV.

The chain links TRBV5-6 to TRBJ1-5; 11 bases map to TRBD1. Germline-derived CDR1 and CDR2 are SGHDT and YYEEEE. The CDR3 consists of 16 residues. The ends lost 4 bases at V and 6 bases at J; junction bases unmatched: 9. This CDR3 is CASSRKLGTGGQPQHF. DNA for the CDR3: TGTGCCAGCAGCCGTAAACTGGGGACAGGGGGTCAGCCCCAGCATTTT.

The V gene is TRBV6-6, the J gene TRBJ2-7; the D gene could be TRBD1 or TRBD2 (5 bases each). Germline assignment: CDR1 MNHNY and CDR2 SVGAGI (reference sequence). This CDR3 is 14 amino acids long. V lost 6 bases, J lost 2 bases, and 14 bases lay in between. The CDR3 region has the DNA TGTGCCAGCAGCCTCCGGGACGGGACCTACGAGCAGTACTTC. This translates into CASSLRDGTYEQYF.

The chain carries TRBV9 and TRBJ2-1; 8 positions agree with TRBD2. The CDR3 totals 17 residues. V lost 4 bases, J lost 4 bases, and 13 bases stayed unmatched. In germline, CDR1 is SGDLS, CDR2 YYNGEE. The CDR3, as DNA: TGTGCCAGCAGCTTCCGTCGAGGGACTAGACCTTACAATGAGCAGTTCTTC. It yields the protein CASSFRRGTRPYNEQFF.

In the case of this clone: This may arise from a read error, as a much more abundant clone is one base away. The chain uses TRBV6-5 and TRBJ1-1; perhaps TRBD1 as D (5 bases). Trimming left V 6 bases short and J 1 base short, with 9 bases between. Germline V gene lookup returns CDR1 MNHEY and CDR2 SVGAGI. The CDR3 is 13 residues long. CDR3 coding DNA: TGTGCCAGCAGCCGCGGACAGAACACTGAAGCTTTCTTT. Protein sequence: CASSRGQNTEAFF.

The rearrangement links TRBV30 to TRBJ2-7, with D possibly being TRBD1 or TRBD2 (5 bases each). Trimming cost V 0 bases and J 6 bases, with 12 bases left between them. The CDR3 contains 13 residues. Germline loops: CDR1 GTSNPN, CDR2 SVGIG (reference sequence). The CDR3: CAWSVGRGLEQYF. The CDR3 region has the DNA TGTGCCTGGAGTGTTGGTCGGGGCCTCGAGCAGTACTTC. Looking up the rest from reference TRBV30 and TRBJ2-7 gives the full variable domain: SQTIHQWPATLVQPVGSPLSLECTVEGTSNPNLYWYRQAAGRGLQLLFYSVGIGQISSEVPQNLSASRPQDRQFILSSKKLLLSDSGFYLCAWSVGRGLEQYFGPGTRLTVT.

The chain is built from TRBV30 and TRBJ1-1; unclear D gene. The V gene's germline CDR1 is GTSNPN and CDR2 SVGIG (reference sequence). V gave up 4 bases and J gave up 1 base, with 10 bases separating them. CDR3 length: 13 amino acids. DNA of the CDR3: TGTGCCTGGACCCGGGATAGGAACACTGAAGCTTTCTTT. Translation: CAWTRDRNTEAFF.

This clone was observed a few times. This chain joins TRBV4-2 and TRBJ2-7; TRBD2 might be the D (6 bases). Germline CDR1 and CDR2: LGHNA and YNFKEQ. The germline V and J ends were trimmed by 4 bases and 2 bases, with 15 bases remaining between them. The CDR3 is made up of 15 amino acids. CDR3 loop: CASSPEASVPYEQYF. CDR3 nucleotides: TGTGCCAGCAGCCCAGAGGCTAGCGTTCCCTACGAGCAGTACTTC.

The CDR3 is CASSFDRGQPQHF. The CDR3, as DNA: TGTGCCAGCAGCTTTGACAGAGGTCAGCCCCAGCATTTT. V gene TRBV5-5 combines with J gene TRBJ1-5; D might be TRBD1 (5 bases). This CDR3 has 13 amino acids. Trimming took off 2 bases at V and 6 bases at J, with 9 bases between the two ends. CDR1 is SGHKS and CDR2 is YYEKEE in the germline V gene (reference sequence).

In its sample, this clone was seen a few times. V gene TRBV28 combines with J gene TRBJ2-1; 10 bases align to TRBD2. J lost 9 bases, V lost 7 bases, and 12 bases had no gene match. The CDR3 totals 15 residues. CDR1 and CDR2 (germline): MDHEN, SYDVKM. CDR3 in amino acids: CASTPGGSGRFEQFF. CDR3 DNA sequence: TGTGCCAGCACCCCCGGGGGTAGCGGGAGGTTTGAGCAGTTCTTC.

The CDR3 DNA reads TGTGCCAGCAGCGGCCTGGGTTTCGACGGGCCCCAGCATTTT. It translates to CASSGLGFDGPQHF. The chain carries TRBV9 and TRBJ1-5; D is undetermined. The CDR3 consists of 14 residues. The germline gives CDR1 SGDLS, CDR2 YYNGEE. Trimming left V 3 bases short and J 9 bases short, with 16 bases between.

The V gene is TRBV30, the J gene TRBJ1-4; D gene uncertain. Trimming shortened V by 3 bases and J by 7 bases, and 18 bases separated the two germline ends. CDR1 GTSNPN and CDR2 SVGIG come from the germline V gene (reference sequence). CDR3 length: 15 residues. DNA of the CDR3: TGTGCCTGGAGAAGAGGAGCGGCTCCTTCTGAAAAACTGTTTTTT. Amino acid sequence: CAWRRGAAPSEKLFF.